The 5 T cell receptor beta chains presented below share a single source sample, sequenced in a study of blood T cells in healthy people across ages. A sample-barcoded 5' primer and a J-beta primer mix were used in a second PCR of about 7 to 12 cycles. TCRdb re-derived calls from the 5' RACE reads in MiXCR, one entry per CDR3 protein. The sample lists 1.5 million to 1.8 million distinct CDR3 sequences, roughly 43% occurring once. The sequencing input was blood. The receptors shown here come from a woman aged 18-30 years in good health.

About this clonotype itself: A read error may be the cause here, since a much bigger clone is one base away. The chain employs TRBV20-1 and TRBJ2-7, with D possibly being TRBD1 (6 bases). In germline, CDR1 is DFQATT, CDR2 SNEGSKA (reference sequence). The CDR3 extends over 12 amino acids. The CDR3 bases are TGCGGTGCTTCGGACAGAGACTACGAGCAGTACTTC. As protein: CGASDRDYEQYF.

This clonotype is a singleton in its sample. Germline and junction disagree at one end, which may indicate a read error. The chain uses TRBV27 and TRBJ1-4, with 7 bases fitting TRBD1. The CDR3 is 16 amino acids. Germline-derived CDR1 and CDR2 are MNHEY and SMNVEV (reference sequence). The CDR3 nucleotides are TGTGCCAGCAGTTTAGGCCCGGGACAGTATAATGAAGAACTGTTTTTT. Encoded protein: CASSLGPGQYNEELFF.

The table lists this clonotype with a few counts. Here the CDR3 DNA reads TGCAGTGCTAGAGATCCCTCTAGCATTACGCAGTATTTT. Amino acid sequence: CSARDPSSITQYF. The chain joins TRBV20-1 to TRBJ2-3, with a tentative D call TRBD2 (5 bases). The V end lost 0 bases, the J end lost 8 bases, and 12 bases lay between the germline ends. Germline V CDR1 and CDR2: DFQATT, SNEGSKA (reference sequence). CDR3 length: 13 amino acids.

This clonotype is a singleton in its sample. The V gene is TRBV6-5, the J gene TRBJ2-1, with TRBD1 identical over 8 bases. The CDR3 totals 13 residues. Per the germline V gene, CDR1 is MNHEY and CDR2 is SVGAGI. With 10 bases clipped from V and 4 bases from J, the junction kept 6 bases outside the gene matches. CDR3 protein: CATKRDRYNEQFF. DNA of the CDR3: TGTGCCACGAAACGGGACAGGTACAATGAGCAGTTCTTC.

CDR3 region: CASSPDSPGQGAQPQHF. CDR3 sequence (DNA): TGTGCCAGCTCACCAGACTCCCCGGGACAGGGGGCTCAGCCCCAGCATTTT. The V gene is TRBV18, the J gene TRBJ1-5, with TRBD1 identical over 12 bases. From germline, CDR1 is KGHSH and CDR2 LQKENI. CDR3 length equals 17 residues. V trimming: 2 bases; J trimming: 6 bases; junction bases outside the gene matches: 8.